The source of this TCR beta chain is a study of blood T cell repertoires in COVID-19. Study summary: Collection of acute and convalescent COVID-19 samples took place in the United States, Italy and Spain. In each case, the material was cDNA or gDNA derived from T cells, B-cell-depleted T cells, or PBMCs.

From germline, CDR1 is MDHEN and CDR2 SYDVKM. The CDR3 contains 15 residues. The V end was cut by 7 bases, the J end by 6 bases, with 20 bases between. Clones were sequenced by immunoSEQ multiplex PCR, and TCRdb holds only the in-frame ones, with some missing. The data hold about 10,000 clones, with 90% observed a single time. The rearrangement joins TRBV28 to TRBJ2-3; D is possibly TRBD2 (6 bases). Source material: peripheral blood. The TCR comes from a human donor in a cohort sampled during active COVID-19. The CDR3 is CASTSGRDPPDTQYF. Written as DNA, the CDR3 is TGTGCCAGCACCTCCGGGCGGGACCCCCCGGATACGCAGTATTTT.